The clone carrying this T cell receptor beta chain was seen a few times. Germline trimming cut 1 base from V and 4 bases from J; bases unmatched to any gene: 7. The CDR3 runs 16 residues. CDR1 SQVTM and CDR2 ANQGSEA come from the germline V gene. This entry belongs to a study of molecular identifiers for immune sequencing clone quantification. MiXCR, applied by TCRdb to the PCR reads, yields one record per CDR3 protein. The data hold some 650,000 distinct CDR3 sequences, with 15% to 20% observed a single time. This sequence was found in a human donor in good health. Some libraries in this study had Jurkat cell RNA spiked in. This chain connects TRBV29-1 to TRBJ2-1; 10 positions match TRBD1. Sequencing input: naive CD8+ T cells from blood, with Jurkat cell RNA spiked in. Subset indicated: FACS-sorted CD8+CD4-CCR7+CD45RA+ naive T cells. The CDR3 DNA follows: TGCAGCGTTGAAGCCCGGACAGGGGGGCGGTACAATGAGCAGTTCTTC. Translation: CSVEARTGGRYNEQFF.